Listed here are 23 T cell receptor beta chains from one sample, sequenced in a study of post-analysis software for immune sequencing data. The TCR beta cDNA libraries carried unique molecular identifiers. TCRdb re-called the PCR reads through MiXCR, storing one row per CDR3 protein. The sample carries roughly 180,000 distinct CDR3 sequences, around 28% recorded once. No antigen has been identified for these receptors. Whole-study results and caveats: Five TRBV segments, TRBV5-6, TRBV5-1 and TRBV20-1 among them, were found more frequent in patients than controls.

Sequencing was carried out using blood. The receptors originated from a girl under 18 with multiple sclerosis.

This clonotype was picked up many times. The CDR3 here is CASSYGGTSYEQYF. The CDR3 DNA sequence: TGCGCCAGCAGCTACGGCGGGACAAGCTACGAGCAGTACTTC. The chain has TRBV5-1 and TRBJ2-7, with D possibly called TRBD1 or TRBD2 (6 bases each). Deletions cut 3 bases from V and 3 bases from J, with 13 bases between. From germline, CDR1 is SGHRS and CDR2 YFSETQ. The CDR3 is 14 amino acids.

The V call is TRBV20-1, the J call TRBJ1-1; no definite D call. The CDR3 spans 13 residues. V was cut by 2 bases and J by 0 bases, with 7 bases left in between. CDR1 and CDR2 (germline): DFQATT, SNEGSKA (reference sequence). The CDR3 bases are TGCAGTGCTAGACAGGCCATGAACACTGAAGCTTTCTTT. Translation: CSARQAMNTEAFF.

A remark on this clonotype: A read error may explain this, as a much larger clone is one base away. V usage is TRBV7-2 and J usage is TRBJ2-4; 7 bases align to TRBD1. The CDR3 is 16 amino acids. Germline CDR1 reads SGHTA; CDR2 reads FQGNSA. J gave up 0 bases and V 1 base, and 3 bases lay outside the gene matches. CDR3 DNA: TGTGCCAGCAGCTTAGGGGGACAGATAGCCAAAAACATTCAGTACTTC. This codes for CASSLGGQIAKNIQYF.

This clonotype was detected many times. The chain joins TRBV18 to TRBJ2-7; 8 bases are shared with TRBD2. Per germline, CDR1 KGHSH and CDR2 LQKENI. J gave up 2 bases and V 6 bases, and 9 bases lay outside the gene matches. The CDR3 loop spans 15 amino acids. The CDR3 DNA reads TGTGCCAGCTCCCCAGGGAGCGGGAGAACCTACGAGCAGTACTTC. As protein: CASSPGSGRTYEQYF.

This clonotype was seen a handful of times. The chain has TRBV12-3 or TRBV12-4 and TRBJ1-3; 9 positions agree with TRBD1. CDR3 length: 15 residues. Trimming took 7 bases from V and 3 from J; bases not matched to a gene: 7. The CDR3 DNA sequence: TGTGCCAGCAACGACGGGACAGGGTTTGGAAACACCATATATTTT. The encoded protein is CASNDGTGFGNTIYF.

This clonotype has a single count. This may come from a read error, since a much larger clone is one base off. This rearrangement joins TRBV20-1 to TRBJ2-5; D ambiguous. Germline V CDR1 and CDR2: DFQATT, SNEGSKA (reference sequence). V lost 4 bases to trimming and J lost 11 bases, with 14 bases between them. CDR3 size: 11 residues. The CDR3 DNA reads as TGCAGTGCTAAGGTTTTGGATGAGCAGTACTTC. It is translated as CSAKVLDEQYF.

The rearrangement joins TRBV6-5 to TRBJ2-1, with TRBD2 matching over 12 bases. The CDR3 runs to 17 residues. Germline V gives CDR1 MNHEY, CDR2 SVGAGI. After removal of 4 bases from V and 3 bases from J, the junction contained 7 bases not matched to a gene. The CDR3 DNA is TGTGCCAGCAGTTCGACTAGCGGGAGAGTTGTCTACAATGAGCAGTTCTTC. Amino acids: CASSSTSGRVVYNEQFF.

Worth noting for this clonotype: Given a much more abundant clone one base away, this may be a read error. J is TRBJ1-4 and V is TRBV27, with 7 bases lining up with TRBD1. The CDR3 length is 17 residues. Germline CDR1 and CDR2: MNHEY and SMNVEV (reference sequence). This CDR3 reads CASIQTGTAATNGKLFF. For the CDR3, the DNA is TGTGCCAGCATACAGACCGGGACAGCTGCAACTAATGGAAAACTGTTTTTT.

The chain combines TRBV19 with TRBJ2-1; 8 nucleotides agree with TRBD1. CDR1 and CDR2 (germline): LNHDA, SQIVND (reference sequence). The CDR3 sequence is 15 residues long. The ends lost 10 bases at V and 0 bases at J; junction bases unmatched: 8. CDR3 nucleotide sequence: TGTGCCACTTCCCGACAGGGGAGCTCCTACAATGAGCAGTTCTTC. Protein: CATSRQGSSYNEQFF.

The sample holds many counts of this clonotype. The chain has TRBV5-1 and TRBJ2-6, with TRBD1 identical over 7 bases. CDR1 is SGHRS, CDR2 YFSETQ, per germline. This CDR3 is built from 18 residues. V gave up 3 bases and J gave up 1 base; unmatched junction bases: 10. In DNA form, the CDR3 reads TGCGCCAGCAGCTGGGGACAGACTACGGGTTCTGGGGCCAACGTCCTGACTTTC. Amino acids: CASSWGQTTGSGANVLTF. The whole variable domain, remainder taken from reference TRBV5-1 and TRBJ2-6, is KAGVTQTPRYLIKTRGQQVTLSCSPISGHRSVSWYQQTPGQGLQFLFEYFSETQRNKGNFPGRFSGRQFSNSRSEMNVSTLELGDSALYLCASSWGQTTGSGANVLTFGAGSRLTVL.

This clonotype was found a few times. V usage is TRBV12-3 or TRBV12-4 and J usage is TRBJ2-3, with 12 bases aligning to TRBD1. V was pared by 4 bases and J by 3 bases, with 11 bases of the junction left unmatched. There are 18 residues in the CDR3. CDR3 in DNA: TGTGCCAGCAGTTCCACATCGGGACAGGGGGCGGTGACAGATACGCAGTATTTT. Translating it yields CASSSTSGQGAVTDTQYF.

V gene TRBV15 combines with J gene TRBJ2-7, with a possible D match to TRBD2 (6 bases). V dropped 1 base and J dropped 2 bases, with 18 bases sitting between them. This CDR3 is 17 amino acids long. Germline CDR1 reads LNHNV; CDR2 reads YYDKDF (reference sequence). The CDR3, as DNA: TGTGCCACCAGCAGAGGAGGCGCAACGGGAGCAACCTACGAGCAGTACTTC. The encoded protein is CATSRGGATGATYEQYF.

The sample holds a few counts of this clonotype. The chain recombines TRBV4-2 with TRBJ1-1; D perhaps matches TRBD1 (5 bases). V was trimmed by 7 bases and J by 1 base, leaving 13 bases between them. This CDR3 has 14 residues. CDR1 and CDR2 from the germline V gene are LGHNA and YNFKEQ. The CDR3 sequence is CASTLSGANTEAFF. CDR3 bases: TGTGCCAGCACCCTCTCCGGGGCGAACACTGAAGCTTTCTTT.

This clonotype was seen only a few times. The CDR3 DNA is TGTGCCAGCAGTTTGTCTGGACCCCTGAGCTCCTACGAGCAGTACTTC. Translated, it gives CASSLSGPLSSYEQYF. The rearrangement joins TRBV28 to TRBJ2-7; D gene unclear. The CDR3 sequence is 16 residues long. From germline, CDR1 is MDHEN and CDR2 SYDVKM. V lost 3 bases to trimming and J lost 0 bases, with 15 bases between them.

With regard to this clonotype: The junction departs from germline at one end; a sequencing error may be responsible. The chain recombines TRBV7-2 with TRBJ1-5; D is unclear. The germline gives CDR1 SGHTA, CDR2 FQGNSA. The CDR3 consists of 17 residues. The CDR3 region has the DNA TGTGCCAGCAGCTTATCCGCCCCAAGGAGGAGCAGTCAGCCCCAGCATTTT. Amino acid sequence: CASSLSAPRRSSQPQHF.

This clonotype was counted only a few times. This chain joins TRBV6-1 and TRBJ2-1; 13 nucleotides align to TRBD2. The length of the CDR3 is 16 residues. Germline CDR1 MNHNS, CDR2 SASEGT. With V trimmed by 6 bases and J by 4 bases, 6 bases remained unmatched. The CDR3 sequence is CASRPTGLAGYNEQFF. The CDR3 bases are TGTGCCAGCAGGCCAACGGGACTAGCGGGATACAATGAGCAGTTCTTC.

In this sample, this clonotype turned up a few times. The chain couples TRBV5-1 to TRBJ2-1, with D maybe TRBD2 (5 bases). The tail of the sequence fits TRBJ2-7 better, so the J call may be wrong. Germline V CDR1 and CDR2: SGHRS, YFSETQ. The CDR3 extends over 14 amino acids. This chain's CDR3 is CASSPSGAYNEQYF. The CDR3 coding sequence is TGCGCCAGCAGCCCCAGCGGAGCCTACAATGAGCAGTACTTC.

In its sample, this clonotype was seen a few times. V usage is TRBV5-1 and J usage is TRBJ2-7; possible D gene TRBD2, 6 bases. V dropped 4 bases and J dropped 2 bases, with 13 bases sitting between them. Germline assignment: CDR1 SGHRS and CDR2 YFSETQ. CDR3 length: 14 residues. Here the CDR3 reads CASSPAGSPYEQYF. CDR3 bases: TGCGCCAGCAGCCCCGCGGGGAGCCCCTACGAGCAGTACTTC.

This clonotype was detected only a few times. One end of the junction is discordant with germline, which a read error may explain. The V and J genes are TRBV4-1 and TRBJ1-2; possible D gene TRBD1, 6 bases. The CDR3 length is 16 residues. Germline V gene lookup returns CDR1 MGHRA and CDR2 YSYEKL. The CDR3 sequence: CAGSQASNREAHGYTF. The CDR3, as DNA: TGCGCCGGCAGCCAAGCAAGTAACAGGGAGGCCCATGGCTACACCTTC.

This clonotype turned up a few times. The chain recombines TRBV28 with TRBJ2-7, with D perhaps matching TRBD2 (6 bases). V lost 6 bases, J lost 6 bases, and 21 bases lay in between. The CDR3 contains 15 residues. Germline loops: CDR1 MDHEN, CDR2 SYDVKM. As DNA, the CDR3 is TGTGCCAGCAGCTTTCGCGGAGGGCCGCAACGCGAGCAGTACTTC. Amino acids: CASSFRGGPQREQYF.

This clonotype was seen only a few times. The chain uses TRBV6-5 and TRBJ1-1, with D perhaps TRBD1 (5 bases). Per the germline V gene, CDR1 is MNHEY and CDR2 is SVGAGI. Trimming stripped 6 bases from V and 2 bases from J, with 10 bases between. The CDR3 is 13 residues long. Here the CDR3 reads CASSQGKNTEAFF. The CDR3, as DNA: TGTGCCAGCAGCCAGGGTAAAAACACTGAAGCTTTCTTT.

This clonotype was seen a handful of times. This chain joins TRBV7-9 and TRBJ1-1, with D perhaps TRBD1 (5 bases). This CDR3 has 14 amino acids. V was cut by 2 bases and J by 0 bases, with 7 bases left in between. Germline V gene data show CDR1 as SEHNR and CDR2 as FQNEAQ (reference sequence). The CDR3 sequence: CASSLRGVNTEAFF. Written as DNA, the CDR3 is TGTGCCAGCAGCTTACGGGGCGTGAACACTGAAGCTTTCTTT.

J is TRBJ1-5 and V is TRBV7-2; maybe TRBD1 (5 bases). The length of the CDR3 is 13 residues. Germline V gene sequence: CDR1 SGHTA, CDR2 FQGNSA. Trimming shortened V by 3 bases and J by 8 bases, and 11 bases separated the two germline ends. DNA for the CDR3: TGTGCCAGCAGCTTTTACCCGGGGGAGCCCCAGCATTTT. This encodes CASSFYPGEPQHF.